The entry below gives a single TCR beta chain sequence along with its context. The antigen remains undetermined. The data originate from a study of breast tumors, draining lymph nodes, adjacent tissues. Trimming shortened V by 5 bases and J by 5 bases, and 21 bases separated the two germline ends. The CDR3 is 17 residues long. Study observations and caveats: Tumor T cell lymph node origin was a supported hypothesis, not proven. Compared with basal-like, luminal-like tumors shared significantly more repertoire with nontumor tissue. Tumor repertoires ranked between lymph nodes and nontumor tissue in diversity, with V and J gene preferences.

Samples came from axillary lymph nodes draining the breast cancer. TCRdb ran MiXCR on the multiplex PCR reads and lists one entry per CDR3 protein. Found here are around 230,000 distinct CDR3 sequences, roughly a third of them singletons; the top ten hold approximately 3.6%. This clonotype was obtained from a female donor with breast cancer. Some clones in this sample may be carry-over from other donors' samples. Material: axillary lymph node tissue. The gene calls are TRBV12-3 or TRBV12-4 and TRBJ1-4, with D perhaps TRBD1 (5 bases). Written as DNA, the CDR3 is TGTGCCAGCAGTGCCTCAGCCGGGACTGCTACCAATGAAAAACTGTTTTTT. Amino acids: CASSASAGTATNEKLFF.